Sequencing of this TCR beta chain was carried out in a study of technical replicates of blood from several donors. Trimming shortened V by 3 bases and J by 4 bases, and 18 bases separated the two germline ends. Per the germline V gene, CDR1 is KGHSH and CDR2 is LQKENI. The CDR3 is made up of 16 amino acids. Repertoires were generated with immunoSEQ multiplex PCR, while TCRdb's copy carries only in-frame clones and drops some. The repertoire consists of tens of thousands of clones, with 80% to 90% occurring once and the leading ten covering under 6.5%. Sequenced material: PBMCs. This clonotype originated in a human donor in good health. Some clones in this sample may be carry-over from other donors' samples. V gene TRBV18 combines with J gene TRBJ1-1; D unresolved. The CDR3 sequence: CASSPVTPALATEAFF. The CDR3 DNA is TGTGCCAGCTCACCCGTGACACCGGCCTTGGCCACTGAAGCTTTCTTT.